The 2 T cell receptor beta chains in this list originate from one sample, sequenced in a study of CD8 T cells in ankylosing spondylitis. TCRdb fed the 5' RACE reads into MiXCR, producing one record per CDR3 protein. The sample holds 150,000 to 200,000 distinct CDR3 sequences, approximately 10% seen once. Sequences were obtained from blood, either unsorted or a sorted T cell fraction (not recorded which). The receptors stem from a male donor with ankylosing spondylitis or in good health (not recorded which).

V and J are TRBV4-3 and TRBJ2-2; D unresolved. Trimming left V 0 bases short and J 1 base short, with 9 bases between. Looked up from germline, CDR1 is LGHNA and CDR2 is YSLEER. The CDR3 runs to 16 residues. CDR3: CASSQDAQLNTGELFF. CDR3 nucleotide sequence: TGCGCCAGCAGCCAAGATGCACAGCTGAACACCGGGGAGCTGTTTTTT.

There are many counts of this clonotype. The chain uses TRBV12-3 or TRBV12-4 and TRBJ2-2; a weak D match, TRBD2 (5 bases). The CDR3 totals 16 residues. V was pared by 5 bases and J by 4 bases, with 17 bases between. This chain's CDR3 is CASSPGSGVVTGELFF. CDR3 nucleotide sequence: TGTGCCAGCAGTCCGGGGAGTGGGGTGGTCACCGGGGAGCTGTTTTTT.